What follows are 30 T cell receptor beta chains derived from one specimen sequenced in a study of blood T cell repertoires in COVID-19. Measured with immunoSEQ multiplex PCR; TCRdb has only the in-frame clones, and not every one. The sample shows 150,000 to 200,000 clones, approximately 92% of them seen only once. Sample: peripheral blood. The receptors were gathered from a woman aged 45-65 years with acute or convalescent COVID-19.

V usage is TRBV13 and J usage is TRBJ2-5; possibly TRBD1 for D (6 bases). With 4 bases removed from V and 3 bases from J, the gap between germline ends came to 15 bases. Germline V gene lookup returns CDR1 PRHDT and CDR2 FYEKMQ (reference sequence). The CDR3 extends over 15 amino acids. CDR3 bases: TGTGCCAGCAGCTCGTACGGGGACACTGAAGAGACCCAGTACTTC. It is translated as CASSSYGDTEETQYF. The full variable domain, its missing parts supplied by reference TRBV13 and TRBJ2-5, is AAGVIQSPRHLIKEKRETATLKCYPIPRHDTVYWYQQGPGQDPQFLISFYEKMQSDKGSIPDRFSAQQFSDYHSELNMSSLELGDSALYFCASSSYGDTEETQYFGPGTRLLVL.

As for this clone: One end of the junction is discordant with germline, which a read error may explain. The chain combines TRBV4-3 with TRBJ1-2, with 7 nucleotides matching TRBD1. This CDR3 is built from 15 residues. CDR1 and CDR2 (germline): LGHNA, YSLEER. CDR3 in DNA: TGCGCCAGCAGCGAAGACAGGGCGCGAGCGGGGGGCTACACCTTC. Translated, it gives CASSEDRARAGGYTF.

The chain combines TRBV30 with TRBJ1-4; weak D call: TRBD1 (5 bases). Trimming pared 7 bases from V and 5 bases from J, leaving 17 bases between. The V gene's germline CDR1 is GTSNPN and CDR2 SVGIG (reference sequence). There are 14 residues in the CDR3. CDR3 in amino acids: CASAETDLNEKLFF. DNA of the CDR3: TGTGCCTCCGCGGAGACAGACTTAAATGAAAAACTGTTTTTT. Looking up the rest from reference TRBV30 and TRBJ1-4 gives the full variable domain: SQTIHQWPATLVQPVGSPLSLECTVEGTSNPNLYWYRQAAGRGLQLLFYSVGIGQISSEVPQNLSASRPQDRQFILSSKKLLLSDSGFYLCASAETDLNEKLFFGSGTQLSVL.

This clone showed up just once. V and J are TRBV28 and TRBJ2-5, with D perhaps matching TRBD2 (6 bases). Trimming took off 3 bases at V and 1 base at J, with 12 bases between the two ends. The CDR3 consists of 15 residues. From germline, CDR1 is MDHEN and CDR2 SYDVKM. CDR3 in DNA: TGTGCCAGCAGTTTTAGCGCGGGGCTCCAAGAGACCCAGTACTTC. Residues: CASSFSAGLQETQYF.

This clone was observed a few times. The CDR3 loop is CAAHRGTDGYTF. The DNA for the CDR3 is TGTGCCGCCCACAGGGGGACGGATGGCTACACCTTC. The chain is built from TRBV14 and TRBJ1-2, with TRBD1 matching over 8 bases. The germline V gene encodes CDR1 SGHDN and CDR2 FVKESK. There are 12 residues in the CDR3. With V trimmed by 11 bases and J by 6 bases, 8 bases remained unmatched. Combining the CDR3 with reference TRBV14 and TRBJ1-2 gives the whole variable domain EAGVTQFPSHSVIEKGQTVTLRCDPISGHDNLYWYRRVMGKEIKFLLHFVKESKQDESGMPNNRFLAERTGGTYSTLKVQPAELEDSGVYFCAAHRGTDGYTFGSGTRLTVV.

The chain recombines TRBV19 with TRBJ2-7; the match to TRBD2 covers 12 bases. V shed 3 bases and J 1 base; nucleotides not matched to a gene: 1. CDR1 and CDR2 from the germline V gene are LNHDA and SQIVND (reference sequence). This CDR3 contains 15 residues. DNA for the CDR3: TGTGCCAGTAGTATTGGACTAGCGGGGTCCTACGAGCAGTACTTC. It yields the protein CASSIGLAGSYEQYF.

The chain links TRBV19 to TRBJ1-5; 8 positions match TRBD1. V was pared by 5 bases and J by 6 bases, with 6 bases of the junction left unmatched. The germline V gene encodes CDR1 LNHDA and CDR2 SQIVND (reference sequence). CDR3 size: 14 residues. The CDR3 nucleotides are TGTGCCAGTAGTCCGGGACAGGTATTTCAGCCCCAGCATTTT. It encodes CASSPGQVFQPQHF.

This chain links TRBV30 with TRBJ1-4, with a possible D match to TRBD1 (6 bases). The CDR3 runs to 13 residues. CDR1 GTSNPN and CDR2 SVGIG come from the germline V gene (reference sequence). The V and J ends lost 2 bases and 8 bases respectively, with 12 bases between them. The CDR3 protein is CAWSPGQTEKLFF. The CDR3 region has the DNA TGTGCCTGGAGTCCAGGACAGACGGAAAAACTGTTTTTT.

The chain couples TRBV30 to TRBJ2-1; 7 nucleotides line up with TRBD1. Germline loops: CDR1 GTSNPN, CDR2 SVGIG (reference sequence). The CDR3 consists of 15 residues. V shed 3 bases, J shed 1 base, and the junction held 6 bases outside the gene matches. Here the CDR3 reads CAWRDNRGSYNEQFF. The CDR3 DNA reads TGTGCCTGGAGGGATAACAGGGGATCCTACAATGAGCAGTTCTTC.

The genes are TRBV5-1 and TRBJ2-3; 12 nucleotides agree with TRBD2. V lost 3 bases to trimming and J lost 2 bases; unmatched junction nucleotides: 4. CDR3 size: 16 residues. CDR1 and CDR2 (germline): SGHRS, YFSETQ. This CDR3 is CASSSWTSGDTDTQYF. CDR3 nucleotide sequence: TGCGCCAGCAGCTCCTGGACTAGCGGGGACACAGATACGCAGTATTTT. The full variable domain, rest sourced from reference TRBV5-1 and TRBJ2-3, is KAGVTQTPRYLIKTRGQQVTLSCSPISGHRSVSWYQQTPGQGLQFLFEYFSETQRNKGNFPGRFSGRQFSNSRSEMNVSTLELGDSALYLCASSSWTSGDTDTQYFGPGTRLTVL.

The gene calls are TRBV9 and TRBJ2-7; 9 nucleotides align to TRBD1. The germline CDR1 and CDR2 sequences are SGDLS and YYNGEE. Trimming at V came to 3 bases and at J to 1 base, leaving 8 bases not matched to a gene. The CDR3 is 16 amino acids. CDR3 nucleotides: TGTGCCAGCAGCGAATTCGGGACAGGGCCATCCTACGAGCAGTACTTC. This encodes CASSEFGTGPSYEQYF.

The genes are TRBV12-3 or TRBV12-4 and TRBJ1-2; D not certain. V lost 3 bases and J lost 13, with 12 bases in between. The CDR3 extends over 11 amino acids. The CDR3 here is CASSFSTVRTF. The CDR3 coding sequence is TGTGCCAGCAGTTTTAGTACGGTGCGCACCTTC.

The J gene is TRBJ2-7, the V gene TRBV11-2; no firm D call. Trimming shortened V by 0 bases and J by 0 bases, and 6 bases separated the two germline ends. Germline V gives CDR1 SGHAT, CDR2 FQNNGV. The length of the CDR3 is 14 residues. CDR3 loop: CASSLDPGSYEQYF. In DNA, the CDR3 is TGTGCCAGCAGCTTAGACCCGGGCTCCTACGAGCAGTACTTC.

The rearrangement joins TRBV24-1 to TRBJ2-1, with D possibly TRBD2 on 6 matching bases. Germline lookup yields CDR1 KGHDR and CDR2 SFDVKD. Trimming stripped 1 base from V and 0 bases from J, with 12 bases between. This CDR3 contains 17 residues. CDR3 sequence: CATSDFSGGSSYNEQFF. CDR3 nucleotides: TGTGCCACCAGTGATTTTAGCGGAGGGAGCTCCTACAATGAGCAGTTCTTC.

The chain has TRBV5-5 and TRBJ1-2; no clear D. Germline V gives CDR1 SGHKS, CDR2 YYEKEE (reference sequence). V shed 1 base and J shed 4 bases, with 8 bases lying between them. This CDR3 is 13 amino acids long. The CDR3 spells CASSLYSGYGYTF. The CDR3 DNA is TGTGCCAGCAGCTTGTACTCGGGCTATGGCTACACCTTC.

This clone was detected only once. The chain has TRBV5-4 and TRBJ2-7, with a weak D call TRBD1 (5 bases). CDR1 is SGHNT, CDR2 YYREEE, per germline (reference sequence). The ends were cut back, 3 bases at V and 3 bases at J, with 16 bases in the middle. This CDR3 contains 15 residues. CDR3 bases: TGTGCCAGCAGCTCTAGGGTGACAGATATCTACGAGCAGTACTTC. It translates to CASSSRVTDIYEQYF.

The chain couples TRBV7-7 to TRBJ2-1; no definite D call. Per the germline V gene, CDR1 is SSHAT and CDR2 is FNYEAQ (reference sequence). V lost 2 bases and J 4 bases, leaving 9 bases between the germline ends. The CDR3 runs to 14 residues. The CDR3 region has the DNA TGTGCCAGCAGCTTAAGCCCCTTTTACAATGAGCAGTTCTTC. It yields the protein CASSLSPFYNEQFF.

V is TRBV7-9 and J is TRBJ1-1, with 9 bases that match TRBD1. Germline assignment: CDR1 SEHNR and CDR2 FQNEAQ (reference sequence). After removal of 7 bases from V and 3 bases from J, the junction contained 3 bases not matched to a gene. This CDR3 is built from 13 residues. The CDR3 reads CASTRTGDTEAFF. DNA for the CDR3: TGTGCCAGCACCCGGACAGGGGACACTGAAGCTTTCTTT. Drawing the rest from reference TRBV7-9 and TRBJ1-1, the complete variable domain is DTGVSQNPRHKITKRGQNVTFRCDPISEHNRLYWYRQTLGQGPEFLTYFQNEAQLEKSRLLSDRFSAERPKGSFSTLEIQRTEQGDSAMYLCASTRTGDTEAFFGQGTRLTVV.

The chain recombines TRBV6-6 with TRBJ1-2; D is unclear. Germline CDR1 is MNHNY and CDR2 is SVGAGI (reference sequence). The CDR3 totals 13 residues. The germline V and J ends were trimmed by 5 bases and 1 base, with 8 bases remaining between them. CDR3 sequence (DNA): TGTGCCAGCAGTCACGGGAGTAACTATGGCTACACCTTC. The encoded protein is CASSHGSNYGYTF.

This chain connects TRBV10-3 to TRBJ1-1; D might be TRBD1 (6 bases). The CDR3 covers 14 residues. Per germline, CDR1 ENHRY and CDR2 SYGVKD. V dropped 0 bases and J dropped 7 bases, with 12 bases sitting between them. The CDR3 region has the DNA TGTGCCATCAGTGAGTCGGAAACAGGGTTTGAAGCTTTCTTT. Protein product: CAISESETGFEAFF.

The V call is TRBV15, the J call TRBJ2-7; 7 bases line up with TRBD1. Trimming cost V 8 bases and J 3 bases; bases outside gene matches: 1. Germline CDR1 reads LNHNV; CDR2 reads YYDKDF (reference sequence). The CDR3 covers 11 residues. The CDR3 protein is CATGDSYEQYF. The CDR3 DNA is TGTGCCACCGGGGACAGCTACGAGCAGTACTTC.

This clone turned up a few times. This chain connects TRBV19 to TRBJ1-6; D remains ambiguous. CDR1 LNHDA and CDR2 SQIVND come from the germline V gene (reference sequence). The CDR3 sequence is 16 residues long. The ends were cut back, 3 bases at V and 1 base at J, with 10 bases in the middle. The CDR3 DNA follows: TGTGCCAGTAGTATCGGGGTACGGTCCTATAATTCACCCCTCCACTTT. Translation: CASSIGVRSYNSPLHF.

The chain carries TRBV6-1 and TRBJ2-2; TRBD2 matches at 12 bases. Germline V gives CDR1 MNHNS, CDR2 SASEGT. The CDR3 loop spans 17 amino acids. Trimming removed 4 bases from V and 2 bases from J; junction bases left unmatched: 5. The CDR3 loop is CASSVTSGSPNTGELFF. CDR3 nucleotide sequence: TGTGCCAGCAGTGTGACTAGCGGGAGTCCTAACACCGGGGAGCTGTTTTTT.

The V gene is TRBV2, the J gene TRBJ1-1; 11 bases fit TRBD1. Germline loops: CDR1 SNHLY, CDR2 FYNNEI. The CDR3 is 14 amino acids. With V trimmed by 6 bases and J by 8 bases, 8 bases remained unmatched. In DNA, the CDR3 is TGTGCCAGCAGAGCGGACAGGGGGCTGGGAGAAGCTTTCTTT. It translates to CASRADRGLGEAFF.

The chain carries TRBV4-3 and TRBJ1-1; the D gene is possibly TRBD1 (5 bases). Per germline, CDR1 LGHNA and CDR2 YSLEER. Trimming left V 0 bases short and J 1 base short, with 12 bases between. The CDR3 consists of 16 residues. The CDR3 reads CASSQEARGGNTEAFF. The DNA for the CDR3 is TGCGCCAGCAGCCAAGAAGCCCGGGGGGGGAACACTGAAGCTTTCTTT.

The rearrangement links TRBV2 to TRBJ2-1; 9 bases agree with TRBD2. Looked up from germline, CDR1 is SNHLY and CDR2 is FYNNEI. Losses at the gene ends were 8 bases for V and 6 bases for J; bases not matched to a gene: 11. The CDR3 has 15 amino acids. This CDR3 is CASDDPGTSFNEQFF. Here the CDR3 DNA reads TGTGCCAGCGATGATCCCGGGACTAGCTTCAATGAGCAGTTCTTC.

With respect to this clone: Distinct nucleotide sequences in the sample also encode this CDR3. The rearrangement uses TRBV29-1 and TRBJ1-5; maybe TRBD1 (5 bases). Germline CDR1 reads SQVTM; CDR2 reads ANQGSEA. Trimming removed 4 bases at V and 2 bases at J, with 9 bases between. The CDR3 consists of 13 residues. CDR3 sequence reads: CSVVTGGNQPQHF. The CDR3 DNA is TGCAGCGTTGTTACGGGGGGCAATCAGCCCCAGCATTTT.

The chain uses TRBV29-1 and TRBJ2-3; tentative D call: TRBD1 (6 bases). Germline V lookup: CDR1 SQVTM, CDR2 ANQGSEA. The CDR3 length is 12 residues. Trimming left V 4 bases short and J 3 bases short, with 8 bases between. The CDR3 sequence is CSVGTATDTQYF. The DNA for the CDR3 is TGCAGCGTTGGGACAGCAACAGATACGCAGTATTTT.

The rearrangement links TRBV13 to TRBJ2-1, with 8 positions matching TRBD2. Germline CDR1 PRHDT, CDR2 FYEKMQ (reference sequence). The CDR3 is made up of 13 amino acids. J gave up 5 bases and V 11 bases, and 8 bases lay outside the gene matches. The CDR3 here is CASTGGRNNEQFF. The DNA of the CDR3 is TGTGCCTCCACGGGGGGGAGGAACAATGAGCAGTTCTTC. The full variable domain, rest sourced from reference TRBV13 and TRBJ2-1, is AAGVIQSPRHLIKEKRETATLKCYPIPRHDTVYWYQQGPGQDPQFLISFYEKMQSDKGSIPDRFSAQQFSDYHSELNMSSLELGDSALYFCASTGGRNNEQFFGPGTRLTVL.

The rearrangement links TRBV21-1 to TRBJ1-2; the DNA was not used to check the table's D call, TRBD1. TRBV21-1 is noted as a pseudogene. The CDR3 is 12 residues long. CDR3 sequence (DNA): TGTGCCAGCAGCACTCGGACAGTATACCTTACCTTC. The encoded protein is CASSTRTVYLTF.